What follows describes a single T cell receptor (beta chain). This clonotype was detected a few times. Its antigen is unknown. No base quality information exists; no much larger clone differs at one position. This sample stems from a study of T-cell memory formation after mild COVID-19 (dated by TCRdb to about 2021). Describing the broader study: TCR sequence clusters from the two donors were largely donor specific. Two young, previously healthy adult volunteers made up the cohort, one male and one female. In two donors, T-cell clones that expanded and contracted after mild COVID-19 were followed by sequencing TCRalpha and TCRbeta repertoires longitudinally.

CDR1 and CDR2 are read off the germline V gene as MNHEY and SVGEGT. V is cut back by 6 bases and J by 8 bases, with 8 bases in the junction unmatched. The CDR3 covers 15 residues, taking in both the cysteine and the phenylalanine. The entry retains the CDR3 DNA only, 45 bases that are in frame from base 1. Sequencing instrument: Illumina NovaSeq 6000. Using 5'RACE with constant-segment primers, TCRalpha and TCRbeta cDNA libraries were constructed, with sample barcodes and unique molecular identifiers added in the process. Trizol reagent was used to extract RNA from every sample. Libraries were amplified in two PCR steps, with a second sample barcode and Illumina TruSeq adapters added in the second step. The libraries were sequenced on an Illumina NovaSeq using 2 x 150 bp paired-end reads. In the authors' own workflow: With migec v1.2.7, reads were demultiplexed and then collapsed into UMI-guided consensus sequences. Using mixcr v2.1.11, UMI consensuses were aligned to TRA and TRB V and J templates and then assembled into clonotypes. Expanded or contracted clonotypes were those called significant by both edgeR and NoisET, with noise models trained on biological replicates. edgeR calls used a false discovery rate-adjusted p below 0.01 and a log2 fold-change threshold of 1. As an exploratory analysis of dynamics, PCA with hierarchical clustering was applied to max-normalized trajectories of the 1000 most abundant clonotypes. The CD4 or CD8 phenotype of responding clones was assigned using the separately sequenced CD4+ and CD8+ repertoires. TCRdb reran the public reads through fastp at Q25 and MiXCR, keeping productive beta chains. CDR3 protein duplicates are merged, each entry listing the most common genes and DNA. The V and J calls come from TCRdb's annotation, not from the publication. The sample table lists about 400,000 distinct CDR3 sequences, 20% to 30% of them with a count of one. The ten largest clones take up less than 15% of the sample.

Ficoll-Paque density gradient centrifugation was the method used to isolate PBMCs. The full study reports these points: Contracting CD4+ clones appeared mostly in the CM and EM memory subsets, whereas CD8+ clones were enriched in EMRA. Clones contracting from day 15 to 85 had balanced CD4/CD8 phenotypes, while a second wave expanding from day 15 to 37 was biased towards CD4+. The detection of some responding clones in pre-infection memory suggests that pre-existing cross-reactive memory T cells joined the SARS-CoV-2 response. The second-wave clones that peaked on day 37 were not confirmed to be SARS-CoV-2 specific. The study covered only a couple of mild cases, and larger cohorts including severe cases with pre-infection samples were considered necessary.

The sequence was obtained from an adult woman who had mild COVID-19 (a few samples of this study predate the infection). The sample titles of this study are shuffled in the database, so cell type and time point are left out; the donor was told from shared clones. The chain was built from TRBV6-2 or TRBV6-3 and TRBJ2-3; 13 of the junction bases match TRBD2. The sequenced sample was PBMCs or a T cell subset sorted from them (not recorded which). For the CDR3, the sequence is CASRPGLAGTGTQYF. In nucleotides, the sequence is TGTGCCAGCAGGCCGGGACTAGCGGGAACCGGTACGCAGTATTTT.